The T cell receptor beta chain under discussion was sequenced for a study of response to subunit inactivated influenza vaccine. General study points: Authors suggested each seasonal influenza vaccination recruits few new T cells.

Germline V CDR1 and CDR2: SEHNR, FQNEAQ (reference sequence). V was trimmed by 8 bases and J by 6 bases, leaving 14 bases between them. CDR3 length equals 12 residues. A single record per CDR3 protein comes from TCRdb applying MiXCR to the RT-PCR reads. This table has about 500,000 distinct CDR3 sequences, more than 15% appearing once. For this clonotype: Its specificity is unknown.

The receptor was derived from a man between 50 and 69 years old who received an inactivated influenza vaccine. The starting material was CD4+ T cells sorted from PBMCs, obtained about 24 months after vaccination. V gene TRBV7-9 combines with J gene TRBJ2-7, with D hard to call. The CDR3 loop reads CASGNSGAEQYF. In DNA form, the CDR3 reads TGTGCCAGCGGAAACTCGGGTGCCGAGCAGTACTTC.